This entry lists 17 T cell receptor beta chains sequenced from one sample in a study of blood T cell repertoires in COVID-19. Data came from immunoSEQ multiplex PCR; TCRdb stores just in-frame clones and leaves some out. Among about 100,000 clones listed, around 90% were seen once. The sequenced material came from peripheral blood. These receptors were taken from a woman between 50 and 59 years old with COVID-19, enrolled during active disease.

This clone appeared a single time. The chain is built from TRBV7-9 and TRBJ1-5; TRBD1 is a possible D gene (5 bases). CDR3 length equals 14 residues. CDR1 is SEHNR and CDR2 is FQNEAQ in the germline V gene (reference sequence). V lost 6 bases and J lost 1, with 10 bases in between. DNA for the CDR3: TGTGCCAGCAGTCCGCACAGGAGCAATCAGCCCCAGCATTTT. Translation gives CASSPHRSNQPQHF.

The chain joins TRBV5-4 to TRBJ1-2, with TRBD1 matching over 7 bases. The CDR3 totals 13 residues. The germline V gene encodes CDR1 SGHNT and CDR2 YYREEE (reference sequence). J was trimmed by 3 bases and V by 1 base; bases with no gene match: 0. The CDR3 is CASSLTGDYGYTF. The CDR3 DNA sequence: TGTGCCAGCAGCTTGACAGGGGACTATGGCTACACCTTC.

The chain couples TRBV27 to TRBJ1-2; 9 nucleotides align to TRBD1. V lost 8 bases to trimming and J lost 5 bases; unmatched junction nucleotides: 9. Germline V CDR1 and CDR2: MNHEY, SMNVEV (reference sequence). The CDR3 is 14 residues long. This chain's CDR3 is CASGYQTGGYGYTF. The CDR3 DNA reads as TGTGCCAGCGGATACCAGACAGGGGGATATGGCTACACCTTC.

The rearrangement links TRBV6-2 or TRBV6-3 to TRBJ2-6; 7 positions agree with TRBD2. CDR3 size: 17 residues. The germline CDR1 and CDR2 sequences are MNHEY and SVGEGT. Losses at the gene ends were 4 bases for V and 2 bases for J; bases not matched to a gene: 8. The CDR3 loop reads CASSSPLGGTGANVLTF. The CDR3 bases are TGTGCCAGCAGTTCCCCTTTGGGGGGGACTGGGGCCAACGTCCTGACTTTC.

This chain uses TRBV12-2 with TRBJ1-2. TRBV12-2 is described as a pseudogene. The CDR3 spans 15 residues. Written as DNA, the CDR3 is TGTGCAAGTCGCTCCTCCACCCCTAGCCCCCATGGCTACACCTTC. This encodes CASRSSTPSPHGYTF.

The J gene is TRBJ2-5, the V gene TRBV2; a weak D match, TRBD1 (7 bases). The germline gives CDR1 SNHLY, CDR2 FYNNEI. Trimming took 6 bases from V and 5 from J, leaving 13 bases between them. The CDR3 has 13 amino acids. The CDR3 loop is CASRETGRETQYF. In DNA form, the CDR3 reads TGTGCCAGCAGAGAGACAGGGAGGGAGACCCAGTACTTC. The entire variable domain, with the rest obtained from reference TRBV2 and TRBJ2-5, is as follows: EPEVTQTPSHQVTQMGQEVILRCVPISNHLYFYWYRQILGQKVEFLVSFYNNEISEKSEIFDDQFSVERPDGSNFTLKIRSTKLEDSAMYFCASRETGRETQYFGPGTRLLVL.

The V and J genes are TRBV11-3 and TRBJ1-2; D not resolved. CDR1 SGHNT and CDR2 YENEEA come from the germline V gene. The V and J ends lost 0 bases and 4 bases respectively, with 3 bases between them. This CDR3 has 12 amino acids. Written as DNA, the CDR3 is TGTGCCAGCAGCTTAGACCTCTATGGCTACACCTTC. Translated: CASSLDLYGYTF. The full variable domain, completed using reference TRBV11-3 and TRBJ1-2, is EAGVVQSPRYKIIEKKQPVAFWCNPISGHNTLYWYLQNLGQGPELLIRYENEEAVDDSQLPKDRFSAERLKGVDSTLKIQPAELGDSAVYLCASSLDLYGYTFGSGTRLTVV.

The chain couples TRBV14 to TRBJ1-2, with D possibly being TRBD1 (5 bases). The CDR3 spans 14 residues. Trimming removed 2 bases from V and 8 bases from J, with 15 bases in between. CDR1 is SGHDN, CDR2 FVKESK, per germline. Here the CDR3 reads CASSQSTGGKGYTF. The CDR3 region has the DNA TGTGCCAGCAGCCAATCGACCGGGGGAAAGGGCTACACCTTC.

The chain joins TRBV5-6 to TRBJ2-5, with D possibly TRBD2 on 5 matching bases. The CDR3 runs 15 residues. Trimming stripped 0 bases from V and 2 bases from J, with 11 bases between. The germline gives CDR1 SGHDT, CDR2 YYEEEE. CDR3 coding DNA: TGTGCCAGCAGCTTGGGTGCGGGTATGCAAGAGACCCAGTACTTC. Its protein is CASSLGAGMQETQYF.

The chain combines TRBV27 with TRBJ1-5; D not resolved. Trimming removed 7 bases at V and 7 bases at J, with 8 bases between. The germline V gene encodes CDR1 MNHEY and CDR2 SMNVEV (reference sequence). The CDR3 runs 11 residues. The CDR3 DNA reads TGTGCCAGCACCGTTTCCCAGCCCCAGCATTTT. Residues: CASTVSQPQHF.

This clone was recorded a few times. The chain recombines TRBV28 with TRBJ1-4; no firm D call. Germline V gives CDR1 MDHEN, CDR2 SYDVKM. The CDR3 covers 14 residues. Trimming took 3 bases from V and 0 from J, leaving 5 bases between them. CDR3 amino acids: CASSFGTTNEKLFF. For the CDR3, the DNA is TGTGCCAGCAGTTTCGGTACAACTAATGAAAAACTGTTTTTT.

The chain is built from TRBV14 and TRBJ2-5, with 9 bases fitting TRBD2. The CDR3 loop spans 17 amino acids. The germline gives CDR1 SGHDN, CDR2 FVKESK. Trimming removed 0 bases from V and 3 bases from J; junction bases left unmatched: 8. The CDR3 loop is CASSQDPAGGFKETQYF. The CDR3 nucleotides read TGTGCCAGCAGCCAAGATCCAGCGGGGGGTTTTAAAGAGACCCAGTACTTC.

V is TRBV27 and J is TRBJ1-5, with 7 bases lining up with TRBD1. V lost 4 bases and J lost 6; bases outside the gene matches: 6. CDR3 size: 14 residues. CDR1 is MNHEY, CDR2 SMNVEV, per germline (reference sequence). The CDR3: CASSSTGVSQPQHF. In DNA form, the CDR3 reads TGTGCCAGCAGTTCAACAGGGGTGAGTCAGCCCCAGCATTTT.

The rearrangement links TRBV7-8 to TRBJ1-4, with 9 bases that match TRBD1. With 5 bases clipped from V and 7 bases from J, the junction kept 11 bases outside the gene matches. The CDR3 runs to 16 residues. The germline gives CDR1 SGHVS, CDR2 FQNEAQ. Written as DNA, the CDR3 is TGTGCCAGCAGCCCACTTCGGGGACAGGGACCTGAAAAACTGTTTTTT. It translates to CASSPLRGQGPEKLFF. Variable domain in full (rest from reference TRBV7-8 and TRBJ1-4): GAGVSQSPRYKVAKRGQDVALRCDPISGHVSLFWYQQALGQGPEFLTYFQNEAQLDKSGLPSDRFFAERPEGSVSTLKIQRTQQEDSAVYLCASSPLRGQGPEKLFFGSGTQLSVL.

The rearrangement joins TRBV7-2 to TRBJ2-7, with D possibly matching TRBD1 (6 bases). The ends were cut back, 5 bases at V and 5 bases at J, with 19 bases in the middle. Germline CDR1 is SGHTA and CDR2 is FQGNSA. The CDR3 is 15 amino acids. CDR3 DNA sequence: TGTGCCAGCAGCAAAACGGGGACACCCTTGGACGAGCAGTACTTC. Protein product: CASSKTGTPLDEQYF.

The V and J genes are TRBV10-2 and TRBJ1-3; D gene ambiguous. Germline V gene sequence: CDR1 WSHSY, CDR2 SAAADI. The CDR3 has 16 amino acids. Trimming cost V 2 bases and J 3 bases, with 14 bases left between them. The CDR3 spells CASSETVGQIGNTIYF. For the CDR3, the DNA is TGCGCCAGCAGTGAGACGGTTGGGCAGATTGGAAACACCATATATTTT.

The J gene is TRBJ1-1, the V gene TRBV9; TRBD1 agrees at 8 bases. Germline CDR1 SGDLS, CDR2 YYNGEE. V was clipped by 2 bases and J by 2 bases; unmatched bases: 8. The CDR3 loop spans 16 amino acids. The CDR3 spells CASSVTGTGLNTEAFF. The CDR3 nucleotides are TGTGCCAGCAGCGTTACCGGGACAGGCCTTAACACTGAAGCTTTCTTT.